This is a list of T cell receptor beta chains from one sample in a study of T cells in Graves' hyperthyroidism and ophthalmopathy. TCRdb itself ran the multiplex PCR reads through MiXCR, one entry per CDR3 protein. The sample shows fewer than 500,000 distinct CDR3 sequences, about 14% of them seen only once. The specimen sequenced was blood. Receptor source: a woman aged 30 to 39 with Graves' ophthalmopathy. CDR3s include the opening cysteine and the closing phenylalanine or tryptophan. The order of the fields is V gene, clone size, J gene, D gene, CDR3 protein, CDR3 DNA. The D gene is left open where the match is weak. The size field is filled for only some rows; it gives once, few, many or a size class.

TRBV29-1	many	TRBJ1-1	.	CSVAGTLTEAFF	TGCAGCGTTGCCGGGACGCTGACTGAAGCTTTCTTT
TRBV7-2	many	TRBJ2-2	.	CASSLMGQNTGELFF	TGTGCCAGCAGCTTAATGGGACAGAACACCGGGGAGCTGTTTTTT
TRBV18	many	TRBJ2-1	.	CASSPPRGHNEQFF	TGTGCCAGCTCACCACCGCGAGGACACAATGAGCAGTTCTTC
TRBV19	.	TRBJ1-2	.	CASSKYQKPGQVKRRYGYTF	TGTGCCAGTAGCAAATACCAAAAACCGGGACAAGTCAAACGTCGCTATGGCTACACCTTC
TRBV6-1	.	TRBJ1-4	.	CASSDRVKEKLFF	TGTGCCAGCAGTGACAGGGTCAAGGAAAAACTGTTTTTT
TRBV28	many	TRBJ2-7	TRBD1	CASSLPERQGPSVSLPSLYEQYF	TGTGCCAGCAGCCTCCCCGAGAGACAGGGGCCTTCAGTTTCCCTTCCCTCGCTATACGAGCAGTACTTC
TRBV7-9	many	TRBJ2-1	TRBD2	CASSPIAGGRNEQFF	TGTGCCAGCAGCCCGATAGCGGGGGGGCGCAATGAGCAGTTCTTC
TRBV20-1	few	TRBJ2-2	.	CSAPIRDGNTGELFF	TGCAGTGCTCCTATCCGGGACGGAAACACCGGGGAGCTGTTTTTT
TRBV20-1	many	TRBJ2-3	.	CSARDRADRINTQYF	TGCAGTGCTAGAGACCGAGCGGACCGAATAAATACGCAGTATTTT
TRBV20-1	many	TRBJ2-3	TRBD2	CSARAGGPADTQYF	TGCAGTGCTAGAGCGGGGGGGCCCGCAGATACGCAGTATTTT
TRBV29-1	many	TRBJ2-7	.	CSVVDAYEQYF	TGCAGCGTTGTGGATGCCTACGAGCAGTACTTC
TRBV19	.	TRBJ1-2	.	CASSSVSRGYGYTF	TGTGCCAGTTCCTCGGTTTCGAGGGGCTATGGCTACACCTTC
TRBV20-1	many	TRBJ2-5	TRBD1	CSALGQGQGTQYF	TGCAGTGCTCTGGGACAGGGCCAGGGGACCCAGTACTTC
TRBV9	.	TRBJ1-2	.	CASGGTRAGDGYTF	TGTGCCAGCGGGGGAACCAGGGCCGGAGATGGCTACACCTTC